This TCR beta chain was recovered during a study of blood T cell repertoires in COVID-19. Across the whole study: Both acute and convalescent COVID-19 samples were obtained from the United States, Italy and Spain. T cells, B-cell-depleted T cells, or PBMCs provided the cDNA or gDNA that served as material.

CDR1 is SGHRS and CDR2 is YFSETQ in the germline V gene. Trimming cost V 4 bases and J 3 bases, with 13 bases left between them. CDR3 length equals 14 residues. Original processing methods: Scientists estimated how many nucleated cells there were by amplifying reference gene primers. Sequencing was performed with immunoSEQ multiplex PCR; in TCRdb, only in-frame clones are kept and a portion is missing. The D gene and trimming were derived from the DNA, and the V and J assignments and clone size from that table. The data contain approximately 220,000 clones, 80% to 90% of them seen just once; the ten biggest clones take up around 4.5%.

The chain uses TRBV5-1 and TRBJ1-2, with D possibly TRBD1 on 5 matching bases. The sequencing input was peripheral blood. The sequence was obtained from a man between 50 and 59 years old with acute or convalescent COVID-19. The CDR3 region has the DNA TGCGCCAGCAGCCTACAGGCCAGGGACTATGGCTACACCTTC. This translates into CASSLQARDYGYTF.